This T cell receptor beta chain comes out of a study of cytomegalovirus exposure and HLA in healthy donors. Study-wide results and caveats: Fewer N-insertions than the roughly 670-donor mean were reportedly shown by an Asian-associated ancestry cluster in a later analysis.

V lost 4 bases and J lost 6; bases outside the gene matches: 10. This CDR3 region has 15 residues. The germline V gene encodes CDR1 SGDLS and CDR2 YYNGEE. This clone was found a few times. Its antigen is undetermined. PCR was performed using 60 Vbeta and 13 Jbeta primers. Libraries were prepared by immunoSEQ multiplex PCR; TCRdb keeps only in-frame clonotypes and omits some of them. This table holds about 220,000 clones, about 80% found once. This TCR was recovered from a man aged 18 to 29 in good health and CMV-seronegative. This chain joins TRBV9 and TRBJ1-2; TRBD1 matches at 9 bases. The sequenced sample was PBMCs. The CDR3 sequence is CASSPWDRAEHGYTF. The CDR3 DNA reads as TGTGCCAGCAGCCCCTGGGACAGGGCGGAGCATGGCTACACCTTC.